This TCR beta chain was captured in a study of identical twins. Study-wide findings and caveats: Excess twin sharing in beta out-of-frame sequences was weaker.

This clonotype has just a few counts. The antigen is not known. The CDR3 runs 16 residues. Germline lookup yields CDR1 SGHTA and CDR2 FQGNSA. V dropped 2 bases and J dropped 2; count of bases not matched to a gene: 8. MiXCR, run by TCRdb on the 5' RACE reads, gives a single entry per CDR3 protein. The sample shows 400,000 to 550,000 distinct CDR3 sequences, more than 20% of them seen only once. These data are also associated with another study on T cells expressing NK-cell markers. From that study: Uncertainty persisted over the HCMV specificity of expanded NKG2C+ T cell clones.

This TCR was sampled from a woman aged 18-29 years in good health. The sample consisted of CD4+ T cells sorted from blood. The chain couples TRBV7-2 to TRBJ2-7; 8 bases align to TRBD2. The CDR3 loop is CASSLKPGLGAYEQYF. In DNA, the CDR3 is TGTGCCAGCAGCTTAAAACCGGGACTAGGCGCCTACGAGCAGTACTTC.